This T cell receptor (beta chain) was found in a study of naive and memory T cell subsets. An equimolar mix of two oligonucleotides served as the beta constant-region primer for TRBC1 and TRBC2. Four rounds of PCR amplified the ligated cDNA using nested alpha and beta constant-region primers plus SP2. TCRdb processed the UMI-ligation and nested PCR reads anew with MiXCR; each CDR3 protein has one entry. The sample has some 15,000 distinct CDR3 sequences, roughly 8.7% seen once. The study, taken as a whole, reports: Diversity fell and Gini index rose from naive through CM, EM, EMRA.

This clonotype came up a few times. Its cognate antigen is unknown. Alpha and beta libraries were amplified separately from the second PCR onward. This TCR came from a human donor in good health. The specimen sequenced was central memory CD8+ T cells from blood.

Here the CDR3 DNA reads TGTGCCAGCAGCTTAGTGGGGATGGGCCAGGGCACGACTGAAGCTTTCTTT. Translated, it gives CASSLVGMGQGTTEAFF. The chain recombines TRBV7-2 with TRBJ1-1; weak D call: TRBD1 (5 bases). Germline V lookup: CDR1 SGHTA, CDR2 FQGNSA. The germline V and J ends were trimmed by 1 base and 5 bases, with 20 bases remaining between them. The CDR3 totals 17 residues.